The T cell receptor (beta chain) described here comes from a study of monozygotic twins with inflammatory bowel disease. Study-level results: IBD patients displayed reduced TCRbeta diversity (inverse Simpson) when set against healthy co-twins.

The blood volume drawn from each donor was 2.5 ml. The CDR3 covers 14 residues. The germline CDR1 and CDR2 sequences are MNHNS and SASEGT. Remarks on this clonotype: What it recognizes is unknown.

cDNA was produced in eight separate reactions per sample. TCRdb processed the 5' RACE reads again and assigns one entry to each CDR3 protein, with no DNA. The sample has around 450,000 distinct CDR3 sequences. The sequenced material came from blood. This clonotype was obtained from a human donor with ulcerative colitis or Crohn's disease, or a healthy co-twin of an affected twin (not recorded which). This sequence joins TRBV6-1 and TRBJ2-7. Here the CDR3 reads CASRNTGSSYEQYF.